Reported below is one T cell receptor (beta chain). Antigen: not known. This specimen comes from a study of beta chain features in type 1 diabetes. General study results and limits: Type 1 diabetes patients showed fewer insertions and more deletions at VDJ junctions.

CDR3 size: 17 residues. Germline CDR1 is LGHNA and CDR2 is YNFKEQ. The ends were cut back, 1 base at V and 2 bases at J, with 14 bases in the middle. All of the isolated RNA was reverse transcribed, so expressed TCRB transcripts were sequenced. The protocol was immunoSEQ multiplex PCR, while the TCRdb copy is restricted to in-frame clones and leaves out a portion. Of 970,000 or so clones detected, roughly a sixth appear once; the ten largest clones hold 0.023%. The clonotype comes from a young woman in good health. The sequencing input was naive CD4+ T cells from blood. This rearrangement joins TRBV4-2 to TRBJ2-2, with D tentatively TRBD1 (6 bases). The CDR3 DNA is TGTGCCAGCAGCCAAGTCCGGGCAGGGGATAACACCGGGGAGCTGTTTTTT. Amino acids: CASSQVRAGDNTGELFF.